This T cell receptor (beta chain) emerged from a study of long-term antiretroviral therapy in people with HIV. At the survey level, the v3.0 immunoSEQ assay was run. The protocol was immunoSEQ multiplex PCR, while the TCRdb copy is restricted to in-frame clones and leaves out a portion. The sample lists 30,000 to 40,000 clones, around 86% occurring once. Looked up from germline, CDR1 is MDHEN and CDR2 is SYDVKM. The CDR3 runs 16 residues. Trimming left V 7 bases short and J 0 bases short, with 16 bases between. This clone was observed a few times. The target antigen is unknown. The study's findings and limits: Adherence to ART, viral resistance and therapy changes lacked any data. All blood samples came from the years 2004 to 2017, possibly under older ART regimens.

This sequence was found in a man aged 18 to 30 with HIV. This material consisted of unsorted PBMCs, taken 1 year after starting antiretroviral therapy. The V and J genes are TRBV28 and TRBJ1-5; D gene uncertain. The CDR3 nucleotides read TGTGCCAGCATTGGCCAGCGGGATTATAGCAATCAGCCCCAGCATTTT. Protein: CASIGQRDYSNQPQHF.